This paragraph reports one T cell receptor beta chain. Antigen: not known. The data stem from a study of PD-1 blockade in classical Hodgkin lymphoma. Regarding the study as a whole: Similar baseline diversity was found in complete responders and newly diagnosed patients. Individuals who commenced nivolumab within less than 1 year of ASCT were excluded. Sources of repertoire differences remain undefined, possibly disease activity or prior therapy.

Germline V lookup: CDR1 SNHLY, CDR2 FYNNEI. The V and J ends lost 7 bases and 2 bases respectively, with 9 bases between them. The CDR3 runs to 12 residues. TCRdb keeps only in-frame clones here, not all; method: immunoSEQ multiplex PCR. Among more than 75,000 clones listed, under 95% were seen once. Time point in this sample: cycle 4 day 1 (C4D1), after more than 5 weeks of nivolumab. Each and every patient relapsed after autologous stem cell transplantation, and patients got differing brentuximab vedotin exposure. This material consisted of peripheral blood mononuclear cells (PBMCs), taken before the fourth cycle of nivolumab. This rearrangement joins TRBV2 to TRBJ2-7; D unclear. This receptor was identified in a human donor with classical Hodgkin lymphoma. This CDR3 reads CASIGSTYEQYF. CDR3 bases: TGTGCCAGCATCGGCAGTACCTACGAGCAGTACTTC.